A selection of T cell receptor beta chains follows, all from one sample in a study of T cells in Graves' hyperthyroidism and ophthalmopathy. TCRdb reprocessed the multiplex PCR reads via MiXCR and lists one record per CDR3 protein. The table lists hundreds of thousands of distinct CDR3 sequences, 14% to 15% of them singletons. The sample comprised blood. The receptors derive from a woman in her thirties with Graves' hyperthyroidism. CDR3s include the opening cysteine and the closing phenylalanine or tryptophan. D genes are given only for firm matches. Not every row has a clone size; where given, it reads once, few, many or a size class.

v_gene: TRBV6-1; j_gene: TRBJ1-1; abundance: few; d_gene: TRBD1; len: 14; CDR3aa: CASKKTGGGVEAFF; CDR3nt: TGTGCCAGCAAGAAGACAGGGGGCGGTGTTGAAGCTTTCTTT
v_gene: TRBV28; j_gene: TRBJ2-3; abundance: many; d_gene: .; len: 16; CDR3aa: CASSLLGVFTTDTQYF; CDR3nt: TGTGCCAGCAGTTTACTCGGCGTATTCACCACAGATACGCAGTATTTT
v_gene: TRBV20-1; j_gene: TRBJ2-1; abundance: .; d_gene: TRBD2; len: 17; CDR3aa: CSASLASGDTYYNEQFF; CDR3nt: TGCAGTGCCAGCTTGGCTAGCGGGGACACTTACTACAATGAGCAGTTCTTC
v_gene: TRBV27; j_gene: TRBJ2-1; abundance: many; d_gene: .; len: 12; CDR3aa: CASSFLAHEQFF; CDR3nt: TGTGCCAGCAGTTTCCTAGCGCATGAGCAGTTCTTC
v_gene: TRBV9; j_gene: TRBJ1-2; abundance: few; d_gene: TRBD1; len: 17; CDR3aa: CASSGPGTGTFYYGYTF; CDR3nt: TGTGCCAGCAGCGGACCCGGGACAGGGACGTTCTACTATGGCTACACCTTC
v_gene: TRBV6-1; j_gene: TRBJ2-3; abundance: few; d_gene: .; len: 15; CDR3aa: CASSPVTTSTDTQYF; CDR3nt: TGTGCCAGCAGCCCGGTCACAACTAGCACAGATACGCAGTATTTT
v_gene: TRBV12-3/TRBV12-4; j_gene: TRBJ2-5; abundance: .; d_gene: .; len: 14; CDR3aa: CASSPGPGKETQYF; CDR3nt: TGTGCCAGCAGCCCAGGACCGGGGAAAGAGACCCAGTACTTC
v_gene: TRBV29-1; j_gene: TRBJ2-7; abundance: many; d_gene: .; len: 14; CDR3aa: CSVAPGTRQYEQYF; CDR3nt: TGCAGCGTTGCACCCGGGACACGGCAATACGAGCAGTACTTC
v_gene: TRBV20-1; j_gene: TRBJ2-1; abundance: .; d_gene: TRBD1; len: 15; CDR3aa: CSATSGTGLYNEQFF; CDR3nt: TGCAGTGCAACTTCCGGGACAGGATTGTACAATGAGCAGTTCTTC
v_gene: TRBV7-2; j_gene: TRBJ2-1; abundance: many; d_gene: TRBD2; len: 16; CDR3aa: CASSLASGKSYNEQFF; CDR3nt: TGTGCCAGCAGCTTAGCTAGCGGGAAGTCCTACAATGAGCAGTTCTTC
v_gene: TRBV27; j_gene: TRBJ2-7; abundance: few; d_gene: .; len: 16; CDR3aa: CASSWASRTYTYEQYF; CDR3nt: TGTGCCAGCAGTTGGGCGAGTAGGACGTACACCTACGAGCAGTACTTC
v_gene: TRBV9; j_gene: TRBJ2-7; abundance: .; d_gene: TRBD1; len: 14; CDR3aa: CASSQGTVPYEQYF; CDR3nt: TGTGCCAGCAGCCAAGGGACAGTTCCTTACGAGCAGTACTTC
v_gene: TRBV24-1; j_gene: TRBJ2-5; abundance: many; d_gene: TRBD1; len: 17; CDR3aa: CATSDSQQGSWESTQYF; CDR3nt: TGTGCCACCAGTGACAGTCAACAGGGGTCGTGGGAGTCGACCCAGTACTTC
v_gene: TRBV7-9; j_gene: TRBJ1-4; abundance: few; d_gene: TRBD1; len: 14; CDR3aa: CASSSRGRPEKLFF; CDR3nt: TGTGCCAGCAGCTCCAGGGGGCGCCCGGAAAAACTGTTTTTT
v_gene: TRBV2; j_gene: TRBJ2-1; abundance: many; d_gene: TRBD2; len: 18; CDR3aa: CASSQQERTSSGINEQFF; CDR3nt: TGTGCCAGCAGCCAACAGGAAAGGACGTCTAGCGGGATAAATGAGCAGTTCTTC
v_gene: TRBV2; j_gene: TRBJ1-1; abundance: many; d_gene: .; len: 13; CDR3aa: CASRGGRDTEAFF; CDR3nt: TGTGCCAGCCGCGGGGGGCGGGACACTGAAGCTTTCTTT
v_gene: TRBV7-2; j_gene: TRBJ2-3; abundance: few; d_gene: .; len: 16; CDR3aa: CASSFEADSGTDTQYF; CDR3nt: TGTGCCAGCAGCTTTGAAGCGGATTCGGGCACAGATACGCAGTATTTT
v_gene: TRBV19; j_gene: TRBJ2-2; abundance: few; d_gene: .; len: 17; CDR3aa: CASSTSLRLRNTGELFF; CDR3nt: TGTGCCAGTAGTACCTCCCTTAGGCTCAGGAACACCGGGGAGCTGTTTTTT
v_gene: TRBV5-1; j_gene: TRBJ1-1; abundance: many; d_gene: TRBD1; len: 14; CDR3aa: CASSSGQPNTEAFF; CDR3nt: TGCGCCAGCAGCTCGGGACAGCCGAACACTGAAGCTTTCTTT
v_gene: TRBV10-3; j_gene: TRBJ2-2; abundance: .; d_gene: .; len: 14; CDR3aa: CASLRDTNTGELFF; CDR3nt: TGTGCCAGCCTACGGGACACTAACACCGGGGAGCTGTTTTTT
v_gene: TRBV20-1; j_gene: TRBJ2-1; abundance: many; d_gene: TRBD2; len: 19; CDR3aa: CSACDAGTSGSISYNEQFF; CDR3nt: TGCAGTGCCTGCGACGCCGGGACTAGCGGGAGTATTTCCTACAATGAGCAGTTCTTC
v_gene: TRBV30; j_gene: TRBJ1-1; abundance: few; d_gene: .; len: 10; CDR3aa: CACSRTEAFF; CDR3nt: TGTGCCTGTAGTCGCACTGAAGCTTTCTTT
v_gene: TRBV5-1; j_gene: TRBJ1-2; abundance: many; d_gene: .; len: 12; CDR3aa: CATSIGGYGYTF; CDR3nt: TGCGCCACCTCCATTGGAGGCTATGGCTACACCTTC
v_gene: TRBV5-1; j_gene: TRBJ2-7; abundance: .; d_gene: TRBD1; len: 14; CDR3aa: CASSLEQGRYEQYF; CDR3nt: TGCGCCAGCAGCTTGGAACAGGGGAGATACGAGCAGTACTTC
v_gene: TRBV9; j_gene: TRBJ1-1; abundance: few; d_gene: .; len: 15; CDR3aa: CASSETWEMNTEAFF; CDR3nt: TGTGCCAGCAGCGAAACCTGGGAGATGAACACTGAAGCTTTCTTT
v_gene: TRBV2; j_gene: TRBJ2-7; abundance: many; d_gene: .; len: 14; CDR3aa: CASTPASPSYEQYF; CDR3nt: TGTGCCAGCACCCCAGCGTCACCTTCCTACGAGCAGTACTTC
v_gene: TRBV24-1; j_gene: TRBJ2-5; abundance: many; d_gene: TRBD2; len: 14; CDR3aa: CATSDTQGGETQYF; CDR3nt: TGTGCCACCAGTGATACCCAGGGAGGGGAGACCCAGTACTTC
v_gene: TRBV28; j_gene: TRBJ2-1; abundance: many; d_gene: .; len: 13; CDR3aa: CASTGRMNNEQFF; CDR3nt: TGTGCCAGCACGGGACGGATGAACAATGAGCAGTTCTTC
v_gene: TRBV7-3; j_gene: TRBJ2-1; abundance: .; d_gene: .; len: 14; CDR3aa: CASSLTVGYNEQFF; CDR3nt: TGTGCCAGCAGCTTAACGGTTGGGTACAATGAGCAGTTCTTC
v_gene: TRBV20-1; j_gene: TRBJ2-3; abundance: many; d_gene: TRBD1; len: 13; CDR3aa: CSVTQGAGDTQYF; CDR3nt: TGCAGTGTCACACAGGGGGCTGGTGATACGCAGTATTTT
v_gene: TRBV19; j_gene: TRBJ1-1; abundance: few; d_gene: TRBD1; len: 13; CDR3aa: CASSARTGGAAFF; CDR3nt: TGTGCCAGTAGTGCCCGGACAGGGGGCGCGGCTTTCTTT
v_gene: TRBV11-2; j_gene: TRBJ2-3; abundance: .; d_gene: .; len: 15; CDR3aa: CASSSGQKTTDTQYF; CDR3nt: TGTGCCAGCAGCTCCGGACAGAAAACCACAGATACGCAGTATTTT
v_gene: TRBV27; j_gene: TRBJ2-7; abundance: many; d_gene: .; len: 12; CDR3aa: CASSLPGYEQYF; CDR3nt: TGTGCCAGCAGCTTACCCGGTTACGAGCAGTACTTC
v_gene: TRBV7-9; j_gene: TRBJ2-7; abundance: .; d_gene: .; len: 14; CDR3aa: CATLSSGGIYEQYF; CDR3nt: TGTGCCACCCTAAGTTCAGGCGGGATCTACGAGCAGTACTTC
v_gene: TRBV10-3; j_gene: TRBJ2-7; abundance: many; d_gene: .; len: 17; CDR3aa: CAISEGGRSSEAYEQYF; CDR3nt: TGTGCCATCAGTGAAGGTGGTAGGTCTAGCGAGGCCTACGAGCAGTACTTC
v_gene: TRBV29-1; j_gene: TRBJ2-1; abundance: .; d_gene: TRBD2; len: 13; CDR3aa: CSVRQTSGNEQFF; CDR3nt: TGCAGCGTACGCCAGACTAGCGGGAATGAGCAGTTCTTC
v_gene: TRBV20-1; j_gene: TRBJ1-6; abundance: once; d_gene: .; len: 17; CDR3aa: CSARDPLDRHYNSPLHF; CDR3nt: TGCAGTGCTAGAGATCCCCTTGACAGGCACTATAATTCACCCCTCCACTTT
v_gene: TRBV19; j_gene: TRBJ2-3; abundance: few; d_gene: .; len: 14; CDR3aa: CASSIRQGTDTQYF; CDR3nt: TGTGCCAGTAGTATTCGGCAGGGCACAGATACGCAGTATTTT
v_gene: TRBV11-2; j_gene: TRBJ2-1; abundance: many; d_gene: TRBD2; len: 17; CDR3aa: CASSDRRLAGVWNEQFF; CDR3nt: TGTGCCAGCAGCGATAGGCGACTAGCGGGAGTTTGGAATGAGCAGTTCTTC
v_gene: TRBV28; j_gene: TRBJ2-5; abundance: many; d_gene: TRBD1; len: 15; CDR3aa: CASSPGTAGGETQYF; CDR3nt: TGTGCCAGCAGTCCCGGGACAGCTGGGGGAGAGACCCAGTACTTC
v_gene: TRBV9; j_gene: TRBJ2-7; abundance: .; d_gene: .; len: 14; CDR3aa: CASSVTDYTYEQYF; CDR3nt: TGTGCCAGCAGCGTGACAGACTATACTTACGAGCAGTACTTC
v_gene: TRBV6-2/TRBV6-3; j_gene: TRBJ1-1; abundance: many; d_gene: TRBD1; len: 14; CDR3aa: CASSSDRGNTEAFF; CDR3nt: TGTGCCAGCAGTTCGGACAGGGGGAACACTGAAGCTTTCTTT
v_gene: TRBV2; j_gene: TRBJ2-7; abundance: many; d_gene: .; len: 11; CDR3aa: CASSAAGEQYF; CDR3nt: TGTGCCAGCAGTGCGGCTGGCGAGCAGTACTTC
v_gene: TRBV20-1; j_gene: TRBJ2-3; abundance: .; d_gene: TRBD2; len: 16; CDR3aa: CSAERGGSGRLGTQYF; CDR3nt: TGCAGTGCGGAGAGAGGTGGTAGCGGGAGGCTTGGTACGCAGTATTTT
v_gene: TRBV7-9; j_gene: TRBJ2-3; abundance: many; d_gene: TRBD2; len: 15; CDR3aa: CASSGTSGRTDTQYF; CDR3nt: TGTGCCAGCAGCGGGACTAGCGGGAGAACAGATACGCAGTATTTT
v_gene: TRBV9; j_gene: TRBJ1-2; abundance: .; d_gene: .; len: 15; CDR3aa: CASSERTAAKDGYTF; CDR3nt: TGTGCCAGCAGCGAGAGGACAGCCGCTAAGGATGGCTACACCTTC
v_gene: TRBV5-4; j_gene: TRBJ2-7; abundance: .; d_gene: .; len: 15; CDR3aa: CASSFSAGSNYEQYF; CDR3nt: TGTGCCAGCAGCTTTAGTGCAGGGAGTAATTACGAGCAGTACTTC
v_gene: TRBV4-1; j_gene: TRBJ1-1; abundance: many; d_gene: TRBD1; len: 14; CDR3aa: CASSQAQGATEAFF; CDR3nt: TGCGCCAGCAGCCAAGCACAGGGGGCCACTGAAGCTTTCTTT
v_gene: TRBV5-4; j_gene: TRBJ2-2; abundance: .; d_gene: TRBD1; len: 15; CDR3aa: CASSLNGQGSGELFF; CDR3nt: TGTGCCAGCAGCTTAAATGGACAGGGCTCCGGGGAGCTGTTTTTT
v_gene: TRBV7-2; j_gene: TRBJ2-7; abundance: .; d_gene: .; len: 15; CDR3aa: CASSLAGLREYEQYF; CDR3nt: TGTGCCAGCAGCTTAGCGGGATTGAGGGAATACGAGCAGTACTTC
v_gene: TRBV5-6; j_gene: TRBJ2-7; abundance: .; d_gene: TRBD2; len: 15; CDR3aa: CASSPAGDPSYEQHF; CDR3nt: TGTGCCAGCAGCCCGGCGGGGGACCCGTCCTACGAGCAGCACTTC